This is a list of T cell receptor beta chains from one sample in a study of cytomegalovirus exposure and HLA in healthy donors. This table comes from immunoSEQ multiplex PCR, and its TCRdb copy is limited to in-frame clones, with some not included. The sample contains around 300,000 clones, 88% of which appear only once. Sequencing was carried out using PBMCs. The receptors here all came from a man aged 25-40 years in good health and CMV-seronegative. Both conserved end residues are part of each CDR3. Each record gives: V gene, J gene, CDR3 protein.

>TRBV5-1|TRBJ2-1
CASSPDRGMNNEQFF
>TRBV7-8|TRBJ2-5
CASSMTASGGANEETQYF
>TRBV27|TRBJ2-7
CASSLSRTASYEQYF
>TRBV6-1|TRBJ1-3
CASREMRVGVSGNTIYF
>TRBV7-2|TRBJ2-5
CASSLSQGYWETQYF
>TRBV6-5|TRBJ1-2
CASSSGYYGYTF
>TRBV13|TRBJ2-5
CASSFGDRIIQETQYF
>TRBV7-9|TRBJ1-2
CASSLPGGYGYTF
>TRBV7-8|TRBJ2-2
CASSYQLAGGQTGELFF
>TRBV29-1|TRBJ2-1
CSALITGESNEQFF
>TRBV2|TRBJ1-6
CASSWDRDSPLHF
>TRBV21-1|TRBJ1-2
CASSRGQNYGYTF
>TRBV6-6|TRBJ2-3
CAAARDFTDTQYF
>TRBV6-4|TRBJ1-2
CASSDGAGTGLTSGYTF
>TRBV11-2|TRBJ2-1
CASSLESGSYNEQFF
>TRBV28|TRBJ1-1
CASRGGQMNTEAFF
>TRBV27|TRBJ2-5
CASRQGAGRETQYF